Listed below are T cell receptor beta chains from one sample, sequenced in a study of T cell responses to AZD1222 COVID-19 vaccine. The table came from immunoSEQ multiplex PCR; TCRdb's copy has only in-frame clones and leaves some out. This sample has approximately 180,000 clones, with about 87% found just once. This specimen consisted of peripheral blood, obtained on day 0 of AZD1222 vaccination. Receptor source: an adult in good health. Each CDR3 is given with its conserved first and last residue. The order of the fields is D gene, clone size, J gene, V gene, CDR3 protein, CDR3 DNA. D genes are given only for firm matches. Only some rows state a clone size, as once, few, many or a class for expanded clones.

NA | NA | TRBJ1-3 | TRBV6-5 | CASSPTRENTIYF | TGTGCCAGCAGTCCCACCAGGGAAAACACCATATATTTT
NA | NA | TRBJ1-3 | TRBV28 | CASSSNLISGNTIYF | TGTGCCAGCAGTTCTAACTTGATCTCTGGAAACACCATATATTTT
NA | NA | TRBJ1-2 | TRBV20-1 | CSATGDYGYTF | TGCAGTGCAACGGGGGACTATGGCTACACCTTC
NA | NA | TRBJ2-1 | TRBV27 | CASSRWRNEQFF | TGTGCCAGCAGCCGTTGGAGGAATGAGCAGTTCTTC
NA | NA | TRBJ2-7 | TRBV28 | CASSFGIREAEQYF | TGTGCCAGCAGTTTTGGTATCAGGGAAGCCGAGCAGTACTTC
NA | NA | TRBJ1-1 | TRBV5-1 | CASSGDVMNTEAFF | TGCGCCAGCAGCGGGGACGTAATGAACACTGAAGCTTTCTTT
NA | NA | TRBJ1-6 | TRBV7-2 | CASSLTETSNSPLHF | TGTGCCAGCAGCTTAACGGAGACCTCTAATTCACCCCTCCACTTT
TRBD1 | NA | TRBJ2-3 | TRBV29-1 | CSVAPGQGALDTQYF | TGCAGCGTGGCGCCGGGACAGGGAGCCCTAGATACGCAGTATTTT
TRBD2 | few | TRBJ2-1 | TRBV18 | CASSPPTGLAGNEQFF | TGTGCCAGCTCACCACCGACCGGACTAGCGGGTAATGAGCAGTTCTTC
NA | NA | TRBJ1-4 | TRBV5-1 | CASSPGGWEKLFF | TGCGCCAGCAGCCCCGGTGGCTGGGAAAAACTGTTTTTT
TRBD1 | few | TRBJ1-2 | TRBV2 | CARGQGNGYTF | TGTGCCAGGGGACAGGGGAATGGCTACACCTTC
TRBD2 | NA | TRBJ2-7 | TRBV13 | CASRSLAGGWEQYF | TGTGCCAGCAGATCGTTAGCGGGAGGGTGGGAGCAGTACTTC
TRBD2 | NA | TRBJ2-1 | TRBV9 | CASSETSGFYNEQFF | TGTGCCAGCAGCGAGACTAGCGGGTTCTACAATGAGCAGTTCTTC
TRBD1 | NA | TRBJ2-2 | TRBV3-1/TRBV3-2 | CASSPGTGWAGELFF | TGTGCCAGCAGCCCGGGGACAGGGTGGGCCGGGGAGCTGTTTTTT
TRBD2 | NA | TRBJ2-7 | TRBV7-8 | CASSPSLAGGSLYEQYF | TGTGCCAGCAGCCCGTCACTAGCGGGAGGTTCCCTTTACGAGCAGTACTTC
TRBD2 | NA | TRBJ2-3 | TRBV4-2 | CASSQERASGGYTDTQYF | TGTGCCAGCAGCCAAGAAAGAGCCAGCGGGGGATACACAGATACGCAGTATTTT
NA | NA | TRBJ2-3 | TRBV5-1 | CASSFLLAPDTQYF | TGCGCCAGCAGCTTCTTACTAGCTCCAGATACGCAGTATTTT
NA | few | TRBJ2-3 | TRBV4-1 | CASSQSQVRGPGTQYF | TGCGCCAGCAGCCAATCCCAGGTGCGGGGTCCAGGTACGCAGTATTTT
NA | NA | TRBJ1-4 | TRBV30 | CAWSIGNEKLFF | TGTGCCTGGAGTATAGGAAATGAAAAACTGTTTTTT
TRBD1 | NA | TRBJ1-2 | TRBV9 | CASSVSGGYGYTF | TGTGCCAGCAGCGTGTCAGGGGGCTATGGCTACACCTTC
NA | NA | TRBJ2-2 | TRBV21-1 | CASSNSGTGLSGELFF | TGTGCCAGCAGCAATAGTGGAACGGGACTATCCGGGGAGCTGTTTTTT
TRBD1 | NA | TRBJ2-7 | TRBV6-5 | CASSYPGQGKYEQYF | TGTGCCAGCAGTTACCCCGGACAGGGAAAGTACGAGCAGTACTTC
TRBD1 | NA | TRBJ2-2 | TRBV7-3 | CASSLRGQGNTGELFF | TGTGCCAGCAGCTTACGAGGACAGGGGAACACCGGGGAGCTGTTTTTT
NA | NA | TRBJ2-5 | TRBV30 | CAWSVRSLARETQYF | TGTGCCTGGAGTGTACGTTCCCTAGCTCGCGAGACCCAGTACTTC
NA | NA | TRBJ1-5 | TRBV19 | CASMESIVRNQPQHF | TGTGCCAGTATGGAGAGTATAGTTCGCAATCAGCCCCAGCATTTT
NA | NA | TRBJ2-5 | TRBV2 | CATALENRETQYF | TGTGCCACCGCCTTAGAGAATCGAGAGACCCAGTACTTC
TRBD1 | NA | TRBJ1-2 | TRBV19 | CASSSGQGGLSYGYTF | TGTGCCAGTAGTTCGGGACAGGGTGGTCTTAGCTATGGCTACACCTTC
NA | NA | TRBJ1-5 | TRBV7-9 | CASSLGGGNQPQHF | TGTGCCAGCAGCCTAGGAGGGGGGAATCAGCCCCAGCATTTT
NA | NA | TRBJ1-2 | TRBV12-3/TRBV12-4 | CASSLLLYGYTF | TGTGCCAGCAGTTTACTATTATATGGCTACACCTTC
TRBD1 | NA | TRBJ1-1 | TRBV28 | CASSPGTAGKSEAFF | TGTGCCAGCAGTCCCGGGACAGCGGGGAAGTCTGAAGCTTTCTTT
NA | NA | TRBJ2-1 | TRBV4-3 | CASSQGHSGTDNEQFF | TGCGCCAGCAGCCAAGGGCACAGCGGGACAGACAATGAGCAGTTCTTC
TRBD1 | few | TRBJ2-7 | TRBV2 | CASSEQAGTGFHEQYF | TGTGCCAGCAGTGAACAAGCCGGGACAGGATTCCACGAGCAGTACTTC
TRBD1 | NA | TRBJ2-7 | TRBV7-2 | CASSLYTGEYEQYF | TGTGCCAGCAGCTTATACACAGGGGAGTACGAGCAGTACTTC
TRBD2 | NA | TRBJ2-2 | TRBV28 | CASSLISGGALGTGELFF | TGTGCCAGCAGTTTGATTAGCGGGGGGGCCTTGGGCACCGGGGAGCTGTTTTTT
TRBD1 | NA | TRBJ2-5 | TRBV28 | CASSLFGTGVETQYF | TGTGCCAGCAGTTTATTTGGGACAGGGGTTGAGACCCAGTACTTC
TRBD2 | NA | TRBJ2-5 | TRBV6-5 | CASSSGKTQYF | TGTGCCAGCAGTAGCGGGAAGACCCAGTACTTC
NA | NA | TRBJ2-1 | TRBV18 | CASSPLPGEQFF | TGTGCCAGCTCACCCCTTCCCGGTGAGCAGTTCTTC
TRBD1 | NA | TRBJ1-6 | TRBV28 | CASSSPGTGNNSPLHF | TGTGCCAGCAGTTCCCCCGGGACAGGCAATAATTCACCCCTCCACTTT
TRBD1 | NA | TRBJ2-1 | TRBV29-1 | CSGGQGLHNEQFF | TGCAGCGGGGGACAGGGACTTCACAATGAGCAGTTCTTC
NA | NA | TRBJ2-1 | TRBV9 | CASSGQLGHTHEQFF | TGTGCCAGCAGCGGACAACTAGGGCACACTCATGAGCAGTTCTTC
TRBD1 | once | TRBJ2-7 | TRBV5-5 | CASSSGGTGSYEQYF | TGTGCCAGCAGCTCCGGAGGGACAGGCTCCTACGAGCAGTACTTC
TRBD1 | NA | TRBJ1-6 | TRBV30 | CAWDRDRKGNSPLHF | TGTGCCTGGGATCGGGACAGGAAGGGGAATTCACCCCTCCACTTT
TRBD2 | NA | TRBJ2-7 | TRBV3-1/TRBV3-2 | CASSQLPGLAGPYEQYF | TGTGCCAGCAGCCAGTTGCCCGGACTAGCGGGACCATACGAGCAGTACTTC
NA | NA | TRBJ1-4 | TRBV2 | CASSEAPTEKLFF | TGTGCCAGCAGTGAAGCCCCCACTGAAAAACTGTTTTTT
TRBD1 | NA | TRBJ2-7 | TRBV5-1 | CASSLASMGDRAGEQYF | TGCGCCAGCAGCTTGGCCAGTATGGGGGACAGGGCCGGCGAGCAGTACTTC
NA | NA | TRBJ1-2 | TRBV12-3/TRBV12-4 | CASSLVTLGGYTF | TGTGCCAGCAGTTTAGTAACCTTGGGGGGCTACACCTTC
NA | NA | TRBJ2-7 | TRBV19 | CASSINGHTYEQYF | TGTGCCAGTAGTATAAATGGGCACACCTACGAGCAGTACTTC
TRBD1 | NA | TRBJ2-5 | TRBV30 | CAWTQPGTGRGTQYF | TGTGCCTGGACACAGCCCGGGACAGGGAGAGGGACCCAGTACTTC
NA | NA | TRBJ2-7 | TRBV24-1 | CATSDREFPYEQYF | TGTGCCACCAGTGACAGGGAATTTCCCTACGAGCAGTACTTC